The present T cell receptor (beta chain) was sequenced within a study of blood T cell repertoires in COVID-19. Study-wide background: Acute and convalescent COVID-19 samples came from the United States, Italy and Spain. PBMCs, B-cell-depleted T cells, or T cells were the source of the cDNA or gDNA that made up the material.

Seattle patient enrollment occurred during active infection, with longitudinal follow-up thereafter. As handled by the study authors: Estimated nucleated cell counts came from reference gene primer amplification. Generated by immunoSEQ multiplex PCR, the TCRdb table keeps only in-frame clones and is missing some. V and J calls and clone size come straight from that table; D and trimming were deduced from the DNA. Of 400,000 or so clones detected, around 91% appear once; the ten largest clones hold roughly 1.5%. Sequenced sample: peripheral blood. The TCR was taken from a middle-aged woman with COVID-19, enrolled during active disease.

CDR3 sequence: CASSDARQGNQPQHF. For the CDR3, the DNA is TGTGCCAGCAGCGACGCGAGGCAGGGGAATCAGCCCCAGCATTTT. This chain joins TRBV5-6 and TRBJ1-5, with D possibly being TRBD1 (6 bases). Trimming took 4 bases from V and 4 from J, leaving 15 bases between them. The CDR3 has 15 residues. Germline CDR1 reads SGHDT; CDR2 reads YYEEEE. Full variable domain (remainder filled in from reference TRBV5-6 and TRBJ1-5): DAGVTQSPTHLIKTRGQQVTLRCSPKSGHDTVSWYQQALGQGPQFIFQYYEEEERQRGNFPDRFSGHQFPNYSSELNVNALLLGDSALYLCASSDARQGNQPQHFGDGTRLSIL.